The clone carrying this TCR beta chain has a handful of counts. Its cognate antigen is unknown. Germline-derived CDR1 and CDR2 are MNHEY and SVGAGI. V lost 5 bases and J 2 bases, leaving 16 bases between the germline ends. The CDR3 spans 15 residues. Genomic DNA was the PCR template. Multiplex PCR with 30 forward and 13 reverse primers amplified the TCR beta CDR3. TCRdb fed the multiplex PCR reads into MiXCR, producing one record per CDR3 protein. The table has fewer than 300,000 distinct CDR3 sequences, 45% to 60% seen once. The entry originates in a study of type 1 and type 2 diabetes patients. Study-wide context: CD4+ or CD8+ T cells were positively selected from PBMCs with microbeads.

General observations from the study: Type 2 diabetes repertoires were more diverse than type 1 diabetes repertoires.

The sequence derives from a man between 18 and 35 years old with type 2 diabetes. This chain uses TRBV6-5 with TRBJ2-7; D may match TRBD1 or TRBD2 (6 bases each). Material for sequencing was peripheral blood mononuclear cells (PBMCs). The CDR3 reads CASSPEGGSTYEQYF. CDR3 nucleotide sequence: TGTGCCAGCAGTCCTGAAGGGGGGTCGACCTACGAGCAGTACTTC.